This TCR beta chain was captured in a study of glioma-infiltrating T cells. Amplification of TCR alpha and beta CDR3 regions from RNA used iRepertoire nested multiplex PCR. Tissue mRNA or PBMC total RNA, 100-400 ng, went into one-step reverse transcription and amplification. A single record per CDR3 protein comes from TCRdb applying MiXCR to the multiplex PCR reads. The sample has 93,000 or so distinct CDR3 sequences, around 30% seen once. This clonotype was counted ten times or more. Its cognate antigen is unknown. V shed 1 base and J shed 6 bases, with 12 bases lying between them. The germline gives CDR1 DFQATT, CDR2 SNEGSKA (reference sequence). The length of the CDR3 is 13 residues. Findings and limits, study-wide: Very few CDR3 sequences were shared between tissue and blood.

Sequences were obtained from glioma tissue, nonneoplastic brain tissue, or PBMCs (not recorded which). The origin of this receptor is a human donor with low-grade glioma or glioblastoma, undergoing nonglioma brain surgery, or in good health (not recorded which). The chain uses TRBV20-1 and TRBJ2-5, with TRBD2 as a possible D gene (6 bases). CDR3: CSARGQGGKTQYF. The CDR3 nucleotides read TGCAGTGCTAGAGGCCAGGGAGGAAAGACCCAGTACTTC.